The table lists the clone carrying this T cell receptor (beta chain) with a count of one. Its antigen is as yet unknown. These data are taken from a study of a mutant IDH1 vaccine in newly diagnosed glioma. Time point meaning: week 23, last vaccination. The investigators gave 300 ug of mutant IDH1 20-mer peptide in each vaccine dose, together with topical imiquimod. Assay: immunoSEQ multiplex PCR; the TCRdb copy retains only in-frame clones and omits some. Here the sample spans approximately 50,000 clones, over 70% being singletons. The CDR3 consists of 13 residues. Germline V gives CDR1 SEHNR, CDR2 FQNEAQ (reference sequence). Trimming took off 5 bases at V and 4 bases at J, with 11 bases between the two ends.

The J gene is TRBJ1-1, the V gene TRBV7-9; D call uncertain. The sample here was PBMCs, taken from a glioma patient whose treatment included an IDH1 peptide vaccine. This receptor was obtained from a man aged 40-50 years with glioma. The chain's CDR3 is CASSQAYITEAFF. CDR3 nucleotide sequence: TGTGCCAGCAGCCAGGCATATATCACTGAAGCTTTCTTT.